This T cell receptor beta chain was recovered during a study of cytomegalovirus exposure and HLA in healthy donors. CDR3 length: 11 amino acids. V gave up 5 bases and J gave up 13 bases, with 13 bases separating them. CDR1 MNHNS and CDR2 SASEGT come from the germline V gene. Only in-frame clones appear in the TCRdb table, and some are missing; sequencing was by immunoSEQ multiplex PCR. The table has about 260,000 clones, around 90% seen once. Sequences were obtained from PBMCs. The chain recombines TRBV6-1 with TRBJ2-3, with D uncertain. This clonotype originated in a woman in her twenties or thirties in good health and CMV-seronegative. CDR3: CASSRLDSEYF. In DNA form, the CDR3 reads TGTGCCAGCAGTCGACTCGACTCAGAGTATTTT.